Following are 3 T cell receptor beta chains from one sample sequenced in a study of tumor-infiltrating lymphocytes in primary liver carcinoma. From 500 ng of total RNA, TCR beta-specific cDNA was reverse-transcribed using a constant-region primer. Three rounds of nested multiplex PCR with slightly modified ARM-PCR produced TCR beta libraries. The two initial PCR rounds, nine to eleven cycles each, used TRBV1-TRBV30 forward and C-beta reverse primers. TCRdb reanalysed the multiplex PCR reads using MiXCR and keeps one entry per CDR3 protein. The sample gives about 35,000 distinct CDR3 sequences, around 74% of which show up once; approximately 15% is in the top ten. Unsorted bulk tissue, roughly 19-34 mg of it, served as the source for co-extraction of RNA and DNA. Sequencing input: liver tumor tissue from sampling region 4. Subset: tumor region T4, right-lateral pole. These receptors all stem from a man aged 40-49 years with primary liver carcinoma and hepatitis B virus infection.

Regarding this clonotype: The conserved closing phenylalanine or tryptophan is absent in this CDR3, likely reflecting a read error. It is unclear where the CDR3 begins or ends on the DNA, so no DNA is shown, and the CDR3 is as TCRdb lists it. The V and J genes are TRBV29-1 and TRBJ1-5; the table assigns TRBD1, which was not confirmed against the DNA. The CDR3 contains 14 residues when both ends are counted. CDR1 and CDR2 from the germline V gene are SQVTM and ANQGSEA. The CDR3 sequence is CSVTEGQTGQPQHS.

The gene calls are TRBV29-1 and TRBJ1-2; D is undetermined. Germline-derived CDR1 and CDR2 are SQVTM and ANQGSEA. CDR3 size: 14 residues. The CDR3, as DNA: TGCAGTGCTGAAGCGGAAGAAAGGGTGGATGGCTACACCTTC. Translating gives CSAEAEERVDGYTF.

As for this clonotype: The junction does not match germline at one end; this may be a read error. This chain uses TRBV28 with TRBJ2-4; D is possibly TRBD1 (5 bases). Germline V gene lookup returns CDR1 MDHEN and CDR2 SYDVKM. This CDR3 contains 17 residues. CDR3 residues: CASSLVQVIGANNIQYF. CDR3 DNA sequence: TGTGCCAGCAGTTTGGTACAGGTGATTGGAGCCAATAACATTCAGTACTTC.